The present T cell receptor beta chain was sequenced within a study of T-cell memory formation after mild COVID-19. MiXCR, applied by TCRdb to the 5' RACE reads, yields one record per CDR3 protein. The sample lists approximately 82,000 distinct CDR3 sequences, around 13% seen once, with less than 45% in the top ten. The germline CDR1 and CDR2 sequences are MDHEN and SYDVKM. The CDR3 runs 16 residues. V gave up 3 bases and J gave up 7 bases, with 16 bases separating them. Whole-study results and caveats: Those CD4+ clones that contracted were mainly in CM and EM (CD8+ ones in EMRA). Day 15 to 85 contracting clones showed balanced CD4/CD8; day 15 to 37 expanders favored CD4+. Certain responding clones were present in pre-infection memory, suggesting participation of cross-reactive memory.

There are many counts of this clonotype. The target antigen is unknown. The TCR sequence derives from a man between 18 and 29 years old who had mild COVID-19 (a few samples of this study predate the infection). Cell type and time point are not known. The rearrangement links TRBV28 to TRBJ1-6; D may be TRBD1 (5 bases). Sequences were obtained from PBMCs or a T cell subset sorted from them (not recorded which). The CDR3 reads CASSFLGGGENSPLHF. CDR3 in DNA: TGTGCCAGCAGTTTTCTCGGGGGAGGTGAGAATTCACCCCTCCACTTT. Supplemented by reference TRBV28 and TRBJ1-6, the full variable domain reads DVKVTQSSRYLVKRTGEKVFLECVQDMDHENMFWYRQDPGLGLRLIYFSYDVKMKEKGDIPEGYSVSREKKERFSLILESASTNQTSMYLCASSFLGGGENSPLHFGNGTRLTVT.